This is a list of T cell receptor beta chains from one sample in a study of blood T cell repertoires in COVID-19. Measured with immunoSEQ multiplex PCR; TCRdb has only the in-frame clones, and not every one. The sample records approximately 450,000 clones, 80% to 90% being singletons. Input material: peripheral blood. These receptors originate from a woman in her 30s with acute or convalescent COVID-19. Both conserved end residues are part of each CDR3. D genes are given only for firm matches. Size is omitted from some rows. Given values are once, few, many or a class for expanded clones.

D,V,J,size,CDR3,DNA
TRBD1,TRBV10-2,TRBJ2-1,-,CASSGDRGSYNEQFF,TGCGCCAGCAGTGGGGACAGGGGAAGCTACAATGAGCAGTTCTTC
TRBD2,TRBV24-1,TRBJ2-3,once,CATSDPTSGVGTDTQYF,TGTGCCACCAGTGATCCAACTAGCGGGGTCGGCACAGATACGCAGTATTTT
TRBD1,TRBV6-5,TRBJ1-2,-,CASSTGQTYGYTF,TGTGCCAGCAGTACGGGACAGACCTATGGCTACACCTTC
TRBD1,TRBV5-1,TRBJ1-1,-,CASGQDTEAFF,TGCGCCAGCGGACAGGATACTGAAGCTTTCTTT
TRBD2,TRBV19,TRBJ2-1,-,CASSIKWRGEHNEQFF,TGTGCCAGTAGTATTAAATGGCGGGGGGAACACAATGAGCAGTTCTTC
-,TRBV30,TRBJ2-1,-,CAWSLRSLPNEQFF,TGTGCCTGGAGCCTAAGGAGCCTGCCAAATGAGCAGTTCTTC
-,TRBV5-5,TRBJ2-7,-,CASSSTRLGVVEQYF,TGTGCCAGCAGCTCAACGCGGCTCGGGGTTGTCGAGCAGTACTTC
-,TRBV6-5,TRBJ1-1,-,CASSYSTAAKVFF,TGTGCCAGCAGTTACTCGACCGCGGCCAAGGTATTCTTT
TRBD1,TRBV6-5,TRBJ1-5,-,CASSPLQGTAQPQHF,TGTGCCAGCAGCCCCTTACAGGGGACGGCCCAGCCCCAGCATTTT
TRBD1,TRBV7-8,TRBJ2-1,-,CASSRIMGQGKGEQFF,TGTGCCAGCAGCCGAATTATGGGACAGGGGAAAGGCGAGCAGTTCTTC
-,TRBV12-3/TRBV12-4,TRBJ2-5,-,CASSNYRRETQYF,TGTGCCAGCAGTAACTATAGGCGGGAGACCCAGTACTTC
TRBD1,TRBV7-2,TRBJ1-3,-,CASSLDPTGVDSGNTIYF,TGTGCCAGCAGCTTAGACCCGACAGGGGTGGACTCTGGAAACACCATATATTTT
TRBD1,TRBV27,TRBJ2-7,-,CASSPGTGRSYEQYF,TGTGCCAGCAGTCCTGGGACAGGCCGCTCCTACGAGCAGTACTTC
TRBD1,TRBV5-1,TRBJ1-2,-,CASSRGQVGPYGYTF,TGCGCCAGCAGCCGGGGACAGGTTGGGCCCTATGGCTACACCTTC
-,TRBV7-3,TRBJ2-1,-,CASGSTEGENEQFF,TGTGCCAGCGGAAGCACGGAGGGAGAGAATGAGCAGTTCTTC
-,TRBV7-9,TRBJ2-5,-,CASSLAGGKETQYF,TGTGCCAGCAGCTTAGCGGGGGGTAAAGAGACCCAGTACTTC
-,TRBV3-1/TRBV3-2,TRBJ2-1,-,CASSQDGTFYNEQFF,TGTGCCAGCAGCCAAGACGGGACTTTTTACAATGAGCAGTTCTTC
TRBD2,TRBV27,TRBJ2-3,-,CASSLRTSEGDTQYF,TGTGCCAGCAGTTTACGGACTAGCGAGGGAGATACGCAGTATTTT
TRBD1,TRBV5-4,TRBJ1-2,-,CASKPSTGVNYGYTF,TGTGCCAGCAAACCTTCTACAGGGGTTAACTATGGCTACACCTTC
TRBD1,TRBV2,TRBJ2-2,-,CASSSGTGYLVGELFF,TGTGCCAGCAGTTCCGGGACAGGGTATCTTGTCGGGGAGCTGTTTTTT
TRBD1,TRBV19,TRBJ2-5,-,CASSTGGYQETQYF,TGTGCCAGTAGTACAGGGGGCTACCAAGAGACCCAGTACTTC
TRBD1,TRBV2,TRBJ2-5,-,CASSDWDRAKETQYF,TGTGCCAGCAGTGATTGGGACAGGGCGAAAGAGACCCAGTACTTC
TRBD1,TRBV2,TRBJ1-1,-,CASSKGAPTEAFF,TGTGCCAGCAGTAAGGGGGCGCCGACTGAAGCTTTCTTT